This section outlines one T cell receptor (beta chain) sequence together with its context. Sequenced by immunoSEQ multiplex PCR; TCRdb stores in-frame clones only, minus some. This repertoire shows over 65,000 clones, less than 95% found once; its top ten account for about 0.6%. The germline CDR1 and CDR2 sequences are SGHKS and YYEKEE (reference sequence). V lost 3 bases and J lost 7; bases outside the gene matches: 9. CDR3 length equals 16 residues. This entry belongs to a study of T cell changes during pregnancy in multiple sclerosis. The chain uses TRBV5-5 and TRBJ2-1; TRBD1 aligns across 11 bases. The sequence came from a female donor with multiple sclerosis, enrolled in a pregnancy study. This specimen consisted of peripheral blood, obtained in the third trimester of pregnancy. CDR3 protein: CASSYTDRGRFNEQFF. The CDR3 nucleotides are TGTGCCAGCAGCTACACGGACAGGGGGCGTTTTAATGAGCAGTTCTTC. The complete variable domain, with remaining parts taken from reference TRBV5-5 and TRBJ2-1, reads DAGVTQSPTHLIKTRGQQVTLRCSPISGHKSVSWYQQVLGQGPQFIFQYYEKEERGRGNFPDRFSARQFPNYSSELNVNALLLGDSALYLCASSYTDRGRFNEQFFGPGTRLTVL.